This entry lists 19 T cell receptor beta chains sequenced from one sample in a study of blood T cell repertoires in COVID-19. The assay was immunoSEQ multiplex PCR, and TCRdb's table has in-frame clones only and misses some. The sample records around 250,000 clones, about 89% being singletons. Sequencing was done on a sample of PBMCs or T cells enriched from blood (not recorded which). The receptors stem from a human donor in a cohort exposed to, infected with or recovered from COVID-19 (not recorded which). The donor label of this sample is uncertain.

The chain recombines TRBV28 with TRBJ2-1; D call uncertain. The V gene's germline CDR1 is MDHEN and CDR2 SYDVKM. The CDR3 contains 14 residues. V was trimmed by 6 bases and J by 6 bases, leaving 15 bases between them. In DNA form, the CDR3 reads TGTGCCAGCAGCCTCCCACGTTTCGGCAATGAGCAGTTCTTC. Residues: CASSLPRFGNEQFF.

This chain uses TRBV18 with TRBJ1-2; TRBD1 agrees at 8 bases. CDR3 size: 16 residues. Per the germline V gene, CDR1 is KGHSH and CDR2 is LQKENI. V lost 0 bases and J lost 8; bases outside the gene matches: 11. The chain's CDR3 is CASSPPNVQGAKGYTF. The DNA of the CDR3 is TGTGCCAGCTCACCACCGAACGTGCAGGGGGCTAAGGGCTACACCTTC.

This clone occurred once. J is TRBJ2-7 and V is TRBV5-6; D is uncertain. Germline CDR1 SGHDT, CDR2 YYEEEE. This CDR3 comprises 18 residues. V shed 0 bases and J shed 0 bases, with 19 bases lying between them. This chain's CDR3 is CASSLASLLVISSYEQYF. CDR3 coding DNA: TGTGCCAGCAGCTTGGCCAGTTTGCTGGTAATCAGCTCCTACGAGCAGTACTTC.

This chain uses TRBV7-8 with TRBJ1-4; D is uncertain. Germline values: CDR1 SGHVS, CDR2 FQNEAQ. V was cut by 6 bases and J by 0 bases, with 11 bases left in between. The CDR3 length is 15 residues. The CDR3: CASRITIATNEKLFF. Written as DNA, the CDR3 is TGTGCCAGCAGGATTACAATTGCAACTAATGAAAAACTGTTTTTT. Full variable domain (missing parts from reference TRBV7-8 and TRBJ1-4): GAGVSQSPRYKVAKRGQDVALRCDPISGHVSLFWYQQALGQGPEFLTYFQNEAQLDKSGLPSDRFFAERPEGSVSTLKIQRTQQEDSAVYLCASRITIATNEKLFFGSGTQLSVL.

The chain's CDR3 is CASSLGQGPYNEQFF. The CDR3 DNA reads as TGTGCCAGCAGTTTAGGGCAGGGCCCCTACAATGAGCAGTTCTTC. The chain carries TRBV27 and TRBJ2-1; maybe TRBD1 (5 bases). V lost 2 bases to trimming and J lost 2 bases, with 10 bases between them. Germline CDR1 and CDR2: MNHEY and SMNVEV (reference sequence). The CDR3 extends over 15 amino acids.

The chain employs TRBV29-1 and TRBJ1-2, with 10 bases lining up with TRBD1. The CDR3 runs 13 residues. The V gene's germline CDR1 is SQVTM and CDR2 ANQGSEA. J was trimmed by 7 bases and V by 7 bases; bases with no gene match: 9. CDR3 loop: CSAPRDRGVGYTF. The CDR3 DNA reads as TGCAGCGCGCCCCGGGACAGGGGAGTTGGCTACACCTTC.

The rearrangement uses TRBV7-6 and TRBJ2-7; 7 nucleotides align to TRBD1. J was trimmed by 1 base and V by 4 bases; bases with no gene match: 4. CDR3 size: 14 residues. Germline lookup yields CDR1 SGHVS and CDR2 FNYEAQ. DNA for the CDR3: TGTGCCAGCAGCTCCGGGACAGCTTCCTACGAGCAGTACTTC. Amino acid sequence: CASSSGTASYEQYF.

The J gene is TRBJ2-2, the V gene TRBV5-1, with 14 bases matching TRBD2. Germline-derived CDR1 and CDR2 are SGHRS and YFSETQ. Trimming removed 5 bases from V and 5 bases from J; junction bases left unmatched: 8. The CDR3 length is 17 residues. The CDR3 here is CASSPRTSGGPTGELFF. For the CDR3, the DNA is TGCGCCAGCAGTCCTCGGACTAGCGGGGGGCCAACCGGGGAGCTGTTTTTT.

The rearrangement joins TRBV30 to TRBJ2-2; 10 bases align to TRBD1. The CDR3 spans 15 residues. J gave up 0 bases and V 8 bases, and 6 bases lay outside the gene matches. CDR1 and CDR2 from the germline V gene are GTSNPN and SVGIG (reference sequence). The CDR3 bases are TGTGCCCGAACCGGACAGGGGGCGAACACCGGGGAGCTGTTTTTT. Protein sequence: CARTGQGANTGELFF.

This clone has only a few counts. This chain uses TRBV6-6 with TRBJ1-1, with TRBD1 matching over 10 bases. Germline V lookup: CDR1 MNHNY, CDR2 SVGAGI (reference sequence). V lost 5 bases, J lost 5 bases, and 5 bases stayed unmatched. This CDR3 spans 14 amino acids. CDR3 amino acids: CASSGDRGGTEAFF. In nucleotides, the CDR3 is TGTGCCAGCAGTGGGGACAGGGGAGGAACTGAAGCTTTCTTT.

This clone was seen only a few times. The chain joins TRBV4-1 to TRBJ1-6; no firm D call. CDR1 is MGHRA and CDR2 is YSYEKL in the germline V gene. V was clipped by 0 bases and J by 7 bases, with 10 bases between them. This CDR3 comprises 15 residues. The CDR3 loop is CASSQDRGENSPLHF. DNA for the CDR3: TGCGCCAGCAGCCAAGATCGCGGCGAAAATTCACCCCTCCACTTT.

The chain recombines TRBV10-3 with TRBJ1-2; 9 bases fit TRBD1. Trimming cost V 7 bases and J 6 bases; bases outside gene matches: 9. The CDR3 sequence is 14 residues long. Germline V lookup: CDR1 ENHRY, CDR2 SYGVKD. This CDR3 reads CAITGTGSYDGYTF. CDR3 sequence (DNA): TGTGCCATCACCGGGACAGGGTCTTACGATGGCTACACCTTC.

This clone was picked up one time. The V gene is TRBV4-2, the J gene TRBJ2-4, with 8 bases that match TRBD2. There are 14 residues in the CDR3. Germline values: CDR1 LGHNA, CDR2 YNFKEQ. V lost 0 bases and J lost 6; bases outside the gene matches: 1. The CDR3 reads CASSQELAANIQYF. In DNA, the CDR3 is TGTGCCAGCAGCCAAGAACTAGCGGCAAACATTCAGTACTTC.

The V and J genes are TRBV10-3 and TRBJ1-3; D perhaps matches TRBD1 (5 bases). Germline CDR1 and CDR2: ENHRY and SYGVKD. The germline V and J ends were trimmed by 8 bases and 0 bases, with 11 bases remaining between them. The CDR3 length is 14 residues. This CDR3 reads CAIQDRVSGNTIYF. The CDR3 nucleotides read TGTGCCATCCAAGACAGAGTCTCTGGAAACACCATATATTTT.

The chain joins TRBV19 to TRBJ2-3, with 9 bases identical to TRBD2. CDR3 length: 14 amino acids. Germline V lookup: CDR1 LNHDA, CDR2 SQIVND (reference sequence). The ends lost 4 bases at V and 2 bases at J; junction bases unmatched: 1. The CDR3: CASSTSGATDTQYF. CDR3 DNA: TGTGCCAGTAGTACTAGCGGGGCCACAGATACGCAGTATTTT.

The chain joins TRBV3-1 (or the pseudogene TRBV3-2) to TRBJ2-3, with unresolved D. Germline V gene lookup returns CDR1 LGHDT and CDR2 YNNKEL (reference sequence). This CDR3 has 15 amino acids. The V end lost 1 base, the J end lost 1 base, and 9 bases lay between the germline ends. CDR3 nucleotides: TGTGCCAGCAGCCAAGTTATGTCCGGCACAGATACGCAGTATTTT. It translates to CASSQVMSGTDTQYF.

This clone was seen once. The chain couples TRBV9 to TRBJ2-1, with D perhaps matching TRBD1 (6 bases). The CDR3 has 16 residues. Germline V gives CDR1 SGDLS, CDR2 YYNGEE. V lost 0 bases and J 6 bases, leaving 16 bases between the germline ends. The CDR3 nucleotides read TGTGCCAGCAGCGTAGATGCAGGGGTTGCCGGCAATGAGCAGTTCTTC. This encodes CASSVDAGVAGNEQFF.

V usage is TRBV9 and J usage is TRBJ1-4; possible D gene TRBD1, 6 bases. The ends were cut back, 0 bases at V and 4 bases at J, with 10 bases in the middle. The CDR3 spans 15 residues. CDR1 and CDR2 from the germline V gene are SGDLS and YYNGEE. CDR3 DNA sequence: TGTGCCAGCAGCGTAGGGGGGCAGGGTAATGAAAAACTGTTTTTT. Its translation is CASSVGGQGNEKLFF. Combining the CDR3 with reference TRBV9 and TRBJ1-4 gives the whole variable domain DSGVTQTPKHLITATGQRVTLRCSPRSGDLSVYWYQQSLDQGLQFLIQYYNGEERAKGNILERFSAQQFPDLHSELNLSSLELGDSALYFCASSVGGQGNEKLFFGSGTQLSVL.

This clone was found once. The rearrangement uses TRBV7-2 and TRBJ1-2; D gene unclear. The CDR3 loop spans 17 amino acids. The V and J ends lost 4 bases and 2 bases respectively, with 20 bases between them. Germline V gives CDR1 SGHTA, CDR2 FQGNSA. The CDR3 bases are TGTGCCAGCAGCTCCGCGGGAAGGGCGTTCGGAAACTATGGCTACACCTTC. It codes for CASSSAGRAFGNYGYTF.